A selection of T cell receptor beta chains follows, all from one sample in a study of OX40 agonist ivuxolimab in advanced cancers. Profiling relied on immunoSEQ multiplex PCR, and the TCRdb table lists in-frame clones only, not all of them. The sample lists more than 75,000 clones, 84% seen once, with 1.1% in the top ten. Sequences were derived from CD4+ or CD8+ T cells sorted from blood, sampled in a trial of the OX40 agonist ivuxolimab. All receptors come from an adult with an advanced solid tumor such as melanoma, head and neck, liver or kidney cancer. The CDR3 runs from the conserved cysteine through the conserved F or W. D genes are given only for firm matches. Expanded clones get a size class; other rows say once, few or many, or leave the size out.

>TRBJ1-5|-|-|TRBV28
TGTGCCAGCAGCCGATATAATCAGCCCCAGCATTTT
CASSRYNQPQHF
>TRBJ2-1|TRBD2|-|TRBV5-1
TGCGCCAGCAGCTTGGCCGGGGGGAATGAGCAGTTCTTC
CASSLAGGNEQFF
>TRBJ2-7|-|-|TRBV11-2
TGTGCCAGCAGCTCCGCCCCCCGCGGCAGGGTCTCCTACGAGCAGTACTTC
CASSSAPRGRVSYEQYF
>TRBJ1-5|-|-|TRBV6-1
TGTGCCAGCAGTGGGTCGGGGACGCGAGAAGACAATCAGCCCCAGCATTTT
CASSGSGTREDNQPQHF
>TRBJ2-3|TRBD2|-|TRBV30
TGTGCCTGGAGTAGGAGCGGGGGGCCGAGCACAGATACGCAGTATTTT
CAWSRSGGPSTDTQYF
>TRBJ2-5|TRBD1|-|TRBV14
TGTGCCAGCAGCCTACCACACATAAAACCGACAGGGAGTCTAGTGGGGCAAGAGACCCAGTACTTC
CASSLPHIKPTGSLVGQETQYF
>TRBJ1-2|TRBD1|-|TRBV5-1
TGCGCCAGCAGCGCATCGGGACAGGGCTCTAACTATGGCTACACCTTC
CASSASGQGSNYGYTF
>TRBJ1-5|TRBD1|-|TRBV2
TGTGCCAGCAGCCTATGGCTCGACAGGGATCAGCCCCAGCATTTT
CASSLWLDRDQPQHF
>TRBJ2-2|-|-|TRBV18
TGTGCCAGCTCACCATTAAGGACGGCGAACACCGGGGAGCTGTTTTTT
CASSPLRTANTGELFF
>TRBJ2-5|TRBD2|-|TRBV28
TGTGCCAGCACCGTCTGGACTAGCGGGGGCCAAGAGACCCAGTACTTC
CASTVWTSGGQETQYF
>TRBJ2-5|-|-|TRBV28
TGTGCCAGCAGTGGCATACAGGCCAGGGAGACCCAGTACTTC
CASSGIQARETQYF
>TRBJ2-5|TRBD1|-|TRBV6-5
TGTGCCAGCAGCCTGGGACAGGCCTACCAAGAGACCCAGTACTTC
CASSLGQAYQETQYF
>TRBJ2-2|TRBD2|-|TRBV4-2
TGTGCCAGCAGCCAGGATCTGGGAGGGGCGCAGGTCGGGGAGCTGTTTTTT
CASSQDLGGAQVGELFF
>TRBJ2-3|-|-|TRBV6-1
TGTGCCAGCAGTGACCCCTCGACAGATACGCAGTATTTT
CASSDPSTDTQYF
>TRBJ1-2|TRBD1|few|TRBV5-4
TGTGCCAGCAGGCTTCGCACAGGGGCGAGCTATGGCTACACCTTC
CASRLRTGASYGYTF